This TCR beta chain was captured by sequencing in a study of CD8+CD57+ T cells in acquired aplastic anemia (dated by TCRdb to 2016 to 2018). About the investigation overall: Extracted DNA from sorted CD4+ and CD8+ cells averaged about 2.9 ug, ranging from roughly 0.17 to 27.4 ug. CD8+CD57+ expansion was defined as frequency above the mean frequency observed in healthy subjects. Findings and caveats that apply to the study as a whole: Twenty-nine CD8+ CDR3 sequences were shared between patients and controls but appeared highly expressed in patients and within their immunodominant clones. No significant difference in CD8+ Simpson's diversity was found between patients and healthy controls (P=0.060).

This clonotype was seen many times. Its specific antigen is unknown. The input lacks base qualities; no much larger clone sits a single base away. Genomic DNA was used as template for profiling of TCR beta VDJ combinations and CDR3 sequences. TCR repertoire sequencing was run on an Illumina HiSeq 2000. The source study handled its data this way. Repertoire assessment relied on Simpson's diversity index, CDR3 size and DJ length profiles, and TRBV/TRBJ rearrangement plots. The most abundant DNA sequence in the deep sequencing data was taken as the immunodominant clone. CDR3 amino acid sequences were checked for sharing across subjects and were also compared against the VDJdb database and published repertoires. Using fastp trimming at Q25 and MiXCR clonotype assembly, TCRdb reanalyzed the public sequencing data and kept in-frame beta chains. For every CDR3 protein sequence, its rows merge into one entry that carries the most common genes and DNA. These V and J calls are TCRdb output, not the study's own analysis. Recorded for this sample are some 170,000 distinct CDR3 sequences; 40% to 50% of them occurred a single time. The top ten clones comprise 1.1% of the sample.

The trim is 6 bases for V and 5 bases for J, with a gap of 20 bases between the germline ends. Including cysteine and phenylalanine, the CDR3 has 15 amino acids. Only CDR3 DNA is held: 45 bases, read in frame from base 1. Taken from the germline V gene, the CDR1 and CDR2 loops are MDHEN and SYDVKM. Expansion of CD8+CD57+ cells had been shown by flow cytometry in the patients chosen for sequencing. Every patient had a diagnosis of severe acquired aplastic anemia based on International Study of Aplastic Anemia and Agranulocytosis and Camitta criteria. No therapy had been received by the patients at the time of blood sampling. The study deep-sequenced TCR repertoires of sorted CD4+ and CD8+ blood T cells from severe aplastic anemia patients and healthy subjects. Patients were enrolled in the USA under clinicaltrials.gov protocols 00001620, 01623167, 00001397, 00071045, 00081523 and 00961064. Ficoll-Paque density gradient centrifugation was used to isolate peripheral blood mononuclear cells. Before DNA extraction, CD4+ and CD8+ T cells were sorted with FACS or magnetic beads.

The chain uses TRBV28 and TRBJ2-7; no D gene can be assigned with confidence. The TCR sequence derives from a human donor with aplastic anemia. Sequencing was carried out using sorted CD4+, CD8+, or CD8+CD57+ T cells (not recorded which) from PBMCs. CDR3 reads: CASSPAPPSTDEQYF. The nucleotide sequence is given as TGTGCCAGCAGCCCCGCACCTCCGAGTACTGACGAGCAGTACTTC.